Sequencing of this T cell receptor (beta chain) was carried out in a study of shared clonotypes between healthy human individuals. Study information: Used for every donor were three CD4 naive, three CD4 memory, two CD8 naive and one CD8 memory plate. Points from the study as a whole: Memory subsets generally showed smaller estimated richness than naive subsets did.

Trimming stripped 3 bases from V and 8 bases from J, with 22 bases between. This CDR3 has 16 residues. Germline CDR1 and CDR2: KGHSH and LQKENI. The donor cohort consisted entirely of Caucasian adults residing in Nashville, Tennessee. Some clones are missing from TCRdb's copy, which holds only in-frame ones; the method was immunoSEQ multiplex PCR. The sample records some 2,400,000 clones, roughly 95% being singletons. With respect to this clone: Its antigen is undetermined.

The clonotype was recovered from a young man in good health. J is TRBJ1-2 and V is TRBV18; no firm D call. Input material: naive CD4+ T cells sorted from blood. Noted subset: CD45RA+ positively selected. The CDR3 coding sequence is TGTGCCAGCTCACCGCCGGCCGTGCGGGAAGGAGGGGGCTACACCTTC. Its protein is CASSPPAVREGGGYTF. Supplemented by reference TRBV18 and TRBJ1-2, the full variable domain reads NAGVMQNPRHLVRRRGQEARLRCSPMKGHSHVYWYRQLPEEGLKFMVYLQKENIIDESGMPKERFSAEFPKEGPSILRIQQVVRGDSAAYFCASSPPAVREGGGYTFGSGTRLTVV.